One sample yielded the 29 T cell receptor beta chains listed below, sequenced in a study of cytomegalovirus exposure and HLA in healthy donors. In the PCR, 60 Vbeta and 13 Jbeta primers were used. TCRdb keeps only in-frame clones here, not all; method: immunoSEQ multiplex PCR. The sample has around 200,000 clones, 60% to 80% seen once. Sequenced: PBMCs. Receptors were obtained from a male donor in good health and CMV-seronegative.

The chain has TRBV25-1 and TRBJ1-2, with 7 bases aligning to TRBD1. With V trimmed by 6 bases and J by 4 bases, 5 bases remained unmatched. Germline values: CDR1 MGHDK, CDR2 SYGVNS. This CDR3 has 13 amino acids. CDR3 sequence: CASSLDRAYGYTF. DNA for the CDR3: TGTGCCAGCAGCCTTGACAGGGCCTATGGCTACACCTTC.

This CDR3 is CASSWSGTGTNEQFF. DNA for the CDR3: TGCGCCAGCAGCTGGTCCGGGACTGGAACCAATGAGCAGTTCTTC. The chain has TRBV5-1 and TRBJ2-1, with a tentative D call TRBD2 (6 bases). Deletions cut 3 bases from V and 6 bases from J, with 16 bases between. The CDR3 sequence is 15 residues long. Germline-derived CDR1 and CDR2 are SGHRS and YFSETQ.

The chain combines TRBV7-8 with TRBJ2-3; the D gene is possibly TRBD2 (7 bases). The V gene's germline CDR1 is SGHVS and CDR2 FQNEAQ. This CDR3 spans 18 amino acids. V gave up 5 bases and J gave up 6 bases, with 27 bases separating them. CDR3 sequence: CASSHPAWGGGAADTQYF. The CDR3 DNA sequence: TGTGCCAGCAGCCACCCGGCTTGGGGTGGGGGGGCCGCTGATACGCAGTATTTT.

The gene calls are TRBV4-2 and TRBJ1-4; 10 nucleotides align to TRBD1. CDR3 length: 14 residues. V gave up 4 bases and J gave up 7 bases; unmatched junction bases: 3. CDR1 is LGHNA and CDR2 is YNFKEQ in the germline V gene. As DNA, the CDR3 is TGTGCCAGCAGCCCCGGGACAGGGGCTGAAAAACTGTTTTTT. This codes for CASSPGTGAEKLFF.

This clone has a handful of counts. This chain joins TRBV7-9 and TRBJ2-1; TRBD2 aligns across 13 bases. The CDR3 has 15 residues. V trimming: 5 bases; J trimming: 8 bases; junction bases outside the gene matches: 6. CDR1 and CDR2 from the germline V gene are SEHNR and FQNEAQ (reference sequence). The CDR3 DNA reads TGTGCCAGCAGCCACACTAGCGGGAGGGGCCATGAGCAGTTCTTC. It specifies CASSHTSGRGHEQFF.

This chain links TRBV5-4 with TRBJ1-5; weak D call: TRBD1 (5 bases). Trimming took 4 bases from V and 4 from J, leaving 12 bases between them. The CDR3 covers 14 residues. From germline, CDR1 is SGHNT and CDR2 YYREEE (reference sequence). In DNA, the CDR3 is TGTGCCAGCAGCGTCGGACACACAAATCAGCCCCAGCATTTT. Translated: CASSVGHTNQPQHF.

This clone came up once. One end of the junction varies from germline; a read error may be responsible. This chain connects TRBV7-9 to TRBJ1-3, with 10 nucleotides matching TRBD1. Per the germline V gene, CDR1 is SEHNR and CDR2 is FQNEAQ (reference sequence). The CDR3 covers 16 residues. The CDR3 loop is CSSRPPGQGNGNTIYF. CDR3 DNA sequence: TGTTCCAGCAGACCACCGGGACAGGGGAATGGAAACACCATATATTTT.

This sequence joins TRBV18 and TRBJ1-3, with 8 bases identical to TRBD1. Trimming cost V 3 bases and J 4 bases; bases outside gene matches: 11. CDR1 KGHSH and CDR2 LQKENI come from the germline V gene. The length of the CDR3 is 17 residues. The CDR3 nucleotides are TGTGCCAGCTCACCTTTCAGGGGGCTTCGAGCCGGAAACACCATATATTTT. It codes for CASSPFRGLRAGNTIYF.

V gene TRBV7-9 combines with J gene TRBJ2-3, with D uncertain. Per the germline V gene, CDR1 is SEHNR and CDR2 is FQNEAQ (reference sequence). This CDR3 comprises 11 residues. Trimming left V 5 bases short and J 2 bases short, with 2 bases between. The CDR3 loop reads CASSHTDTQYF. The CDR3 DNA is TGTGCCAGCAGCCACACAGATACGCAGTATTTT.

The chain has TRBV6-6 and TRBJ2-5; TRBD1 might be the D (6 bases). The CDR3 covers 14 residues. Germline V gives CDR1 MNHNY, CDR2 SVGAGI (reference sequence). With 6 bases removed from V and 4 bases from J, the gap between germline ends came to 15 bases. As DNA, the CDR3 is TGTGCCAGCAGGCTTCCGGGACAATCAGAGACCCAGTACTTC. It yields the protein CASRLPGQSETQYF.

CDR3 coding DNA: TGTGCCAGCAGCCCTTCCAGGGCCACTGAAAAACTGTTTTTT. Translated, it gives CASSPSRATEKLFF. This chain links TRBV7-2 with TRBJ1-4; D might be TRBD1 (5 bases). Between the trimmed V and J ends, which lost 5 bases and 7 bases, there was a span of 14 bases. The CDR3 length is 14 residues. Per germline, CDR1 SGHTA and CDR2 FQGNSA. The full variable domain, its missing parts supplied by reference TRBV7-2 and TRBJ1-4, is GAGVSQSPSNKVTEKGKDVELRCDPISGHTALYWYRQSLGQGLEFLIYFQGNSAPDKSGLPSDRFSAERTGGSVSTLTIQRTQQEDSAVYLCASSPSRATEKLFFGSGTQLSVL.

V usage is TRBV4-2 and J usage is TRBJ2-7; 7 nucleotides align to TRBD1. The J segment lost 1 base and the V segment lost 1 base, leaving 4 bases of the junction unmatched. The CDR3 is 15 residues long. The V gene's germline CDR1 is LGHNA and CDR2 YNFKEQ. The CDR3 sequence: CASSQGVQGSYEQYF. The CDR3 region has the DNA TGTGCCAGCAGCCAAGGGGTACAGGGGTCCTACGAGCAGTACTTC.

Of note for this clone: The sample carries other DNA sequences with the same CDR3. V gene TRBV6-6 combines with J gene TRBJ2-7; 10 nucleotides align to TRBD1. The germline V gene encodes CDR1 MNHNY and CDR2 SVGAGI (reference sequence). The CDR3 spans 14 residues. V shed 6 bases, J shed 2 bases, and the junction held 4 bases outside the gene matches. The CDR3 spells CASSPGQGAYEQYF. The CDR3 DNA is TGTGCCAGCAGCCCCGGACAGGGGGCCTACGAGCAGTACTTC.

The chain combines TRBV6-4 with TRBJ2-1; the D gene is possibly TRBD2 (6 bases). The V end lost 6 bases, the J end lost 0 bases, and 15 bases lay between the germline ends. The CDR3 spans 16 residues. Germline CDR1 is MRHNA and CDR2 is SNTAGT. This CDR3 reads CASSPRIGSSYNEQFF. The CDR3 region has the DNA TGTGCCAGCAGCCCCCGGATCGGGAGCTCCTACAATGAGCAGTTCTTC.

This clone was recorded only once. The V gene is TRBV6-5, the J gene TRBJ1-4; unclear D gene. Trimming removed 4 bases at V and 2 bases at J, with 8 bases between. CDR1 and CDR2 from the germline V gene are MNHEY and SVGAGI. The CDR3 extends over 14 amino acids. The CDR3 spells CASSSTGTNEKLFF. DNA of the CDR3: TGTGCCAGCAGTTCCACGGGGACTAATGAAAAACTGTTTTTT.

The V and J genes are TRBV7-9 and TRBJ1-1; no reliable D call. Trimming stripped 5 bases from V and 0 bases from J, with 10 bases between. The CDR3 extends over 14 amino acids. CDR1 is SEHNR and CDR2 is FQNEAQ in the germline V gene (reference sequence). The CDR3, as DNA: TGTGCCAGCAGCGCTCTACAGATGAACACTGAAGCTTTCTTT. Translation: CASSALQMNTEAFF.

This rearrangement joins TRBV25-1 to TRBJ1-6, with 10 nucleotides matching TRBD1. Per germline, CDR1 MGHDK and CDR2 SYGVNS. The J segment lost 8 bases and the V segment lost 10 bases, leaving 8 bases of the junction unmatched. CDR3 length: 14 amino acids. The CDR3 region has the DNA TGTGCCACCTCGACAGGGGGCTTTGATTCACCCCTCCACTTT. This gives the protein CATSTGGFDSPLHF.

This chain links TRBV9 with TRBJ2-3, with D possibly TRBD1 on 5 matching bases. V shed 0 bases and J shed 5 bases, with 13 bases lying between them. The germline V gene encodes CDR1 SGDLS and CDR2 YYNGEE. The length of the CDR3 is 15 residues. The CDR3 DNA follows: TGTGCCAGCAGCGTAGGGCCTCTGACAGAAGATACGCAGTATTTT. Its translation is CASSVGPLTEDTQYF.

The chain recombines TRBV6-4 with TRBJ1-1; no firm D call. V was clipped by 0 bases and J by 4 bases, with 12 bases between them. This CDR3 region has 15 residues. Germline V gives CDR1 MRHNA, CDR2 SNTAGT. In nucleotides, the CDR3 is TGTGCCAGCAGTGACTCGAGCGGATTGCGCACTGAAGCTTTCTTT. Protein: CASSDSSGLRTEAFF.

The chain couples TRBV15 to TRBJ2-3; D is possibly TRBD2 (6 bases). The CDR3 runs to 14 residues. V was pared by 8 bases and J by 4 bases, with 16 bases between. Per the germline V gene, CDR1 is LNHNV and CDR2 is YYDKDF (reference sequence). The CDR3 loop reads CATSLRRAADTQYF. In DNA form, the CDR3 reads TGTGCCACCTCCCTCCGGAGGGCCGCAGATACGCAGTATTTT.

This clone was recorded once. This chain connects TRBV12-5 to TRBJ1-1; no clear D. CDR1 LGHNT and CDR2 FRNRAP come from the germline V gene. The V gene lost 6 bases and the J gene lost 3 bases, with 11 bases spanning the gap. This CDR3 comprises 13 residues. CDR3 amino acids: CASGSTGDTEAFF. Here the CDR3 DNA reads TGTGCTAGTGGCTCAACCGGGGACACTGAAGCTTTCTTT.

The chain couples TRBV19 to TRBJ1-1; maybe TRBD1 (5 bases). Germline values: CDR1 LNHDA, CDR2 SQIVND (reference sequence). Trimming took 9 bases from V and 1 from J, leaving 15 bases between them. This CDR3 has 14 amino acids. CDR3 amino acids: CASRLWDSNTEAFF. DNA for the CDR3: TGTGCCAGCAGACTATGGGACTCGAACACTGAAGCTTTCTTT.

The chain joins TRBV18 to TRBJ2-5, with 9 bases lining up with TRBD1. CDR1 KGHSH and CDR2 LQKENI come from the germline V gene. The junction had 0 bases not matched to a gene; V was cut back by 3 bases and J by 1 base. The CDR3 sequence is 14 residues long. CDR3 DNA sequence: TGTGCCAGCTCACCGGACAGGGGCCAAGAGACCCAGTACTTC. Protein: CASSPDRGQETQYF.

The V call is TRBV5-4, the J call TRBJ1-1, with D tentatively TRBD1 (5 bases). The length of the CDR3 is 13 residues. Germline V gene lookup returns CDR1 SGHNT and CDR2 YYREEE (reference sequence). Trimming pared 0 bases from V and 4 bases from J, leaving 7 bases between. The CDR3 nucleotides read TGTGCCAGCAGCTTGGGGGGCGTCACTGAAGCTTTCTTT. This encodes CASSLGGVTEAFF.

This chain links TRBV15 with TRBJ2-3; 8 bases are shared with TRBD1. Germline-derived CDR1 and CDR2 are LNHNV and YYDKDF (reference sequence). CDR3 length: 16 amino acids. After removal of 0 bases from V and 5 bases from J, the junction contained 7 bases not matched to a gene. CDR3 residues: CATSRDGDRTGDTQYF. CDR3 bases: TGTGCCACCAGCAGAGATGGGGACAGGACAGGAGATACGCAGTATTTT. The complete variable domain, with remaining parts taken from reference TRBV15 and TRBJ2-3, reads DAMVIQNPRYQVTQFGKPVTLSCSQTLNHNVMYWYQQKSSQAPKLLFHYYDKDFNNEADTPDNFQSRRPNTSFCFLDIRSPGLGDTAMYLCATSRDGDRTGDTQYFGPGTRLTVL.

The CDR3 here is CASSFNGQGARFEKLFF. CDR3 DNA: TGTGCCAGCAGTTTCAACGGACAGGGGGCGCGGTTTGAAAAACTGTTTTTT. The chain carries TRBV28 and TRBJ1-4; 11 bases line up with TRBD1. V gave up 3 bases and J gave up 7 bases; unmatched junction bases: 10. Germline lookup yields CDR1 MDHEN and CDR2 SYDVKM. The CDR3 contains 17 residues.

The CDR3 bases are TGCAGCGTTGATGGGGGACAGGGCGGGACAGATACGCAGTATTTT. Its protein product is CSVDGGQGGTDTQYF. V usage is TRBV29-1 and J usage is TRBJ2-3; 9 nucleotides agree with TRBD1. With V trimmed by 3 bases and J by 3 bases, 7 bases remained unmatched. Germline CDR1 and CDR2: SQVTM and ANQGSEA. The CDR3 loop spans 15 amino acids.

The chain couples TRBV11-2 to TRBJ2-7, with 8 positions matching TRBD2. This CDR3 is built from 17 residues. V lost 1 base to trimming and J lost 1 base; unmatched junction nucleotides: 9. Germline assignment: CDR1 SGHAT and CDR2 FQNNGV. The CDR3 coding sequence is TGTGCCAGCAGCTTAGGGTTTAGCGGGGCGAAATCCTACGAGCAGTACTTC. Translation gives CASSLGFSGAKSYEQYF.

V and J are TRBV29-1 and TRBJ2-1, with 9 bases fitting TRBD2. The CDR3 is 13 amino acids. With 6 bases clipped from V and 1 base from J, the junction kept 1 base outside the gene matches. The V gene's germline CDR1 is SQVTM and CDR2 ANQGSEA. The CDR3 nucleotides are TGCAGCGTAAGCGGGGGGTCCTACAATGAGCAGTTCTTC. It translates to CSVSGGSYNEQFF.